Sequencing of this T cell receptor (beta chain) was carried out in a study of blood T cell repertoires in COVID-19. Background on the study: COVID-19 samples from acute and convalescent phases originated in the United States, Italy and Spain. PBMCs, B-cell-depleted T cells, or T cells were the source of the cDNA or gDNA that made up the material.

Profiling relied on immunoSEQ multiplex PCR, and the TCRdb table lists in-frame clones only, not all of them. Of some 240,000 clones detected, around 80% appear once; the ten largest clones hold 1.4%. V was clipped by 5 bases and J by 0 bases, with 13 bases between them. The CDR3 covers 16 residues. The V gene's germline CDR1 is LNHDA and CDR2 SQIVND (reference sequence). Material for sequencing was peripheral blood. The receptor comes from a woman in her 40s who had recovered from COVID-19. This rearrangement joins TRBV19 to TRBJ1-4, with a possible D match to TRBD1 (6 bases). CDR3 bases: TGTGCCAGTAGTCTGGGGGCCCCCACAACTAATGAAAAACTGTTTTTT. Translating gives CASSLGAPTTNEKLFF.